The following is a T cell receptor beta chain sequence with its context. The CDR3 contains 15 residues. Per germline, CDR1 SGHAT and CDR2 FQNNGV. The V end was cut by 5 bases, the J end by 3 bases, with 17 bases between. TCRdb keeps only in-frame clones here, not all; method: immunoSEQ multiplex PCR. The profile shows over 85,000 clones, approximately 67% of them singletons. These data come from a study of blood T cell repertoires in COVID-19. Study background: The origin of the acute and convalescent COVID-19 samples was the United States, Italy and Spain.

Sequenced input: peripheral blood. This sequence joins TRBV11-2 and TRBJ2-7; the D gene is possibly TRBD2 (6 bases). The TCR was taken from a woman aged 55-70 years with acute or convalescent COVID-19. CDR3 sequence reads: CASSLGSHGGYEQYF. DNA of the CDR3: TGTGCCAGCAGCCTGGGGTCCCACGGGGGCTACGAGCAGTACTTC.